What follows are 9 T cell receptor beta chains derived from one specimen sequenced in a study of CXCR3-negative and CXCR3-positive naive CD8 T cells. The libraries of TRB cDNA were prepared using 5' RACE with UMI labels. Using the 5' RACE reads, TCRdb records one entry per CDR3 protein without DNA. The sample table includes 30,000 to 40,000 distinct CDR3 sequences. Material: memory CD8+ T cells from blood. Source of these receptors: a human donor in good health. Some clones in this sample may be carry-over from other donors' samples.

The CDR3 here is CSAQGAPRNEQFF. V usage is TRBV29-1 and J usage is TRBJ2-1. There are 13 residues in the CDR3. The germline V gene encodes CDR1 SQVTM and CDR2 ANQGSEA.

CDR3 amino acids: CASSSTSNPSGPISGTQYF. The chain carries TRBV27 and TRBJ2-5; TCRdb returns TRBD2, unconfirmable since there is no DNA. The CDR3 has 19 amino acids. Germline lookup yields CDR1 MNHEY and CDR2 SMNVEV (reference sequence).

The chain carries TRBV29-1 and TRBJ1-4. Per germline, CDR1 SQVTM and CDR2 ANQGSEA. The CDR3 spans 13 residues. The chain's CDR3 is CSVVERLSEKLFF. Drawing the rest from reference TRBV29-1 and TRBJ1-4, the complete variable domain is SAVISQKPSRDICQRGTSLTIQCQVDSQVTMMFWYRQQPGQSLTLIATANQGSEATYESGFVIDKFPISRPNLTFSTLTVSNMSPEDSSIYLCSVVERLSEKLFFGSGTQLSVL.

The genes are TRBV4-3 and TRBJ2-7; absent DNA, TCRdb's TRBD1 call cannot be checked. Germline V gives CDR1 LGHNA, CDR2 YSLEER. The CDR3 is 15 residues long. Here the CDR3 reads CASSQDVRGPYEQYF.

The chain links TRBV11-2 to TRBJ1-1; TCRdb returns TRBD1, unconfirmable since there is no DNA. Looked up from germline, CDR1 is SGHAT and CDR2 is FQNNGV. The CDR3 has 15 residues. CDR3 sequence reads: CASSSTQGARTEAFF.

CDR3 protein: CASSVTGTGARGDEQYF. The rearrangement joins TRBV9 to TRBJ2-7; TCRdb indicates TRBD1, and absent DNA this call remains unverified. This CDR3 is 17 amino acids long. Germline lookup yields CDR1 SGDLS and CDR2 YYNGEE. Drawing the rest from reference TRBV9 and TRBJ2-7, the complete variable domain is DSGVTQTPKHLITATGQRVTLRCSPRSGDLSVYWYQQSLDQGLQFLIQYYNGEERAKGNILERFSAQQFPDLHSELNLSSLELGDSALYFCASSVTGTGARGDEQYFGPGTRLTVT.

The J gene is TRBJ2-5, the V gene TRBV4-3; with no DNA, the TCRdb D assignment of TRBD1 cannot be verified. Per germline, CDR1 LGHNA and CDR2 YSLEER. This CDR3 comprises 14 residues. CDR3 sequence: CASSAWGAGETQYF.

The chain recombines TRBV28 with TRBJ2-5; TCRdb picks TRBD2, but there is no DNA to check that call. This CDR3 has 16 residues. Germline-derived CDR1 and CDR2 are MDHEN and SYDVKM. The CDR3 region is CASSSGTTSYEETQYF.

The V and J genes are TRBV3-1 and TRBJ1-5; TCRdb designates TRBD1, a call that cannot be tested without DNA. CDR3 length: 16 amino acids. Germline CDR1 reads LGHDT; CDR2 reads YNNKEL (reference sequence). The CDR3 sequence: CASSPWAGGSNQPQHF. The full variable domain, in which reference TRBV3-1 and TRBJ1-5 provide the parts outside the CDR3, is DTAVSQTPKYLVTQMGNDKSIKCEQNLGHDTMYWYKQDSKKFLKIMFSYNNKELIINETVPNRFSPKSPDKAHLNLHINSLELGDSAVYFCASSPWAGGSNQPQHFGDGTRLSIL.